The entry below describes one TCR beta chain. No cognate antigen has been identified for it. Base qualities were left out, and no much larger clone turns up one base away. These data come from a study of blood T cell repertoires in COVID-19 (TCRdb year 2020). For the study in its entirety: Samples from collaborators originated in the United States, Italy and Spain and spanned both the acute and convalescent phases of COVID-19. The material from the prospective study consisted of cDNA or gDNA derived from T cells, B-cell-depleted T cells, or PBMCs. Deeply sampled blood TCRbeta repertoires from subjects exposed to, actively infected with, or recovered from COVID-19 were included in the dataset. A freely available public database, intended as a resource for researchers studying the immune response to SARS-CoV-2, is where the repertoires were released. Samples were obtained from the ongoing ImmuneRACE study (first 160 participants) and from 1,200 or so subjects provided by 6 global collaborators. Sample metadata almost always included a de-identified subject ID, COVID-19 status, age in years and sex. Where available, HLA class I and class II types were obtained from metadata supplied by the sample provider rather than from assay-based typing. The full study reports these points: The amount of clinical and demographic metadata varied by source and participant and was provided uncurated.

Including cysteine and phenylalanine, the CDR3 has 16 amino acids. The entry retains the CDR3 DNA only, 48 bases that are in frame from base 1. As encoded in the germline V gene, CDR1 is SNHLY while CDR2 is FYNNEI. Between the V and J ends, shortened by 2 bases and 8 bases respectively, the junction contains 18 bases. The immunoSEQ Assay, a bias-controlled multiplex PCR, was used to amplify TCRbeta CDR3 regions from genomic DNA. On the study's bioinformatics: The number of nucleated cells in each sample was estimated by amplification of reference gene primers within the assay. Sequence reads were collapsed and filtered to measure the absolute abundance of every unique TCRbeta CDR3 rearrangement. For each sample, productive Simpson clonality was calculated by taking the square root of Simpson's diversity index across productive rearrangements. Not all clones reach the TCRdb copy of this immuneACCESS table, which keeps in-frame sequences only. Checked studies attribute under half of the gap to unresolved V genes and leave the rest unexplained. The V and J calls and clone size were taken over from that table, and D and trimming were inferred from the DNA. Recorded for this sample are 90,000 to 100,000 clones; roughly 90% of them occurred a single time. The top ten constitute 2.7% of the sample.

One collaborating source in Seattle enrolled patients during active infection and followed them longitudinally through the course of disease. Collaborating institutions collected whole blood in K2EDTA tubes following their own protocols. For TCRbeta analysis, collaborators shipped samples in one of three forms: frozen whole blood, isolated PBMCs, or DNA extracted from either of those sample types. The source of this sequence is a man aged 50 to 59 with COVID-19, enrolled during active disease. The chain employs TRBV2 and TRBJ1-4; 5 matching bases give a weak D call of TRBD1. The source material was peripheral blood. For the CDR3, the sequence is CASSETWTWRGEKLFF. In nucleotides, the sequence is TGTGCCAGCAGTGAAACGTGGACTTGGAGGGGCGAAAAACTGTTTTTT.